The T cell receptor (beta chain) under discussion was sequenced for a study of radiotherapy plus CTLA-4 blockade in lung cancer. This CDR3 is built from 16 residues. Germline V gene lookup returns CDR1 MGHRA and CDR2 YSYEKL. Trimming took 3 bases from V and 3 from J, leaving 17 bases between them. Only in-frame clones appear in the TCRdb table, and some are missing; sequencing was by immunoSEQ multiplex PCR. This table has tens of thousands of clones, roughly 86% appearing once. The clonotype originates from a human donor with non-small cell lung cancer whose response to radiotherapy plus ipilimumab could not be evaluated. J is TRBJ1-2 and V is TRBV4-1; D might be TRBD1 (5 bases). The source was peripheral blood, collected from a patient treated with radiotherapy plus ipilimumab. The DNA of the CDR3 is TGCGCCAGCAGCCACGGAAGGGGCGGGGTGGACTATGGCTACACCTTC. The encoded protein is CASSHGRGGVDYGYTF.